The 18 T cell receptor beta chains below were found in one sample sequenced in a study of regulatory T cells in long-lasting Graves disease. CDR3 regions were amplified by Arm-PCR using iRepertoire HTBI primers to build TCR beta libraries. One entry per CDR3 protein, called by TCRdb with MiXCR from the multiplex PCR reads. The sample holds 400,000 to 550,000 distinct CDR3 sequences; 14% to 15% are singletons and the top ten take 15% to 20%. Described time point: newly diagnosed GD, antithyroid drugs for less than 3 months. PBMC-derived RNA was used for the TCR library. The data were also submitted as part of a second study, on T cells in Graves' hyperthyroidism and ophthalmopathy.

Material: peripheral blood mononuclear cells (PBMCs), obtained at new diagnosis, from a patient treated with antithyroid drugs. The receptors derive from a young woman with Graves disease.

This clonotype was seen at least ten times. The gene calls are TRBV6-2 or TRBV6-3 and TRBJ2-1, with a tentative D call TRBD2 (6 bases). V lost 4 bases, J lost 8 bases, and 12 bases lay in between. This CDR3 is 13 amino acids long. In germline, CDR1 is MNHEY, CDR2 SVGEGT. The CDR3 region has the DNA TGTGCCAGCAGTTGGACCGGGACTGATGAGCAGTTCTTC. Amino acid sequence: CASSWTGTDEQFF.

This clonotype was seen at least ten times. The J gene is TRBJ1-6, the V gene TRBV6-6, with 7 nucleotides matching TRBD1. The CDR3 totals 18 residues. Germline-derived CDR1 and CDR2 are MNHNY and SVGAGI (reference sequence). The J segment lost 1 base and the V segment lost 0 bases, leaving 6 bases of the junction unmatched. CDR3 nucleotide sequence: TGTGCCAGCAGTTACTCGGAGTTGACAGGGTCCTATAATTCACCCCTCCACTTT. This codes for CASSYSELTGSYNSPLHF.

This clonotype was counted at least ten times. The chain employs TRBV7-8 and TRBJ2-1; D gene unclear. V was pared by 7 bases and J by 7 bases, with 20 bases between. CDR3 length equals 15 residues. Germline CDR1 reads SGHVS; CDR2 reads FQNEAQ. The chain's CDR3 is CASILGAGLRNEQFF. The CDR3, as DNA: TGTGCCAGCATCCTAGGCGCAGGTCTTCGGAATGAGCAGTTCTTC.

This clonotype was observed at least ten times. This rearrangement joins TRBV28 to TRBJ2-3; D is perhaps TRBD2 (6 bases). Germline loops: CDR1 MDHEN, CDR2 SYDVKM. The germline V and J ends were trimmed by 6 bases and 3 bases, with 22 bases remaining between them. The CDR3 totals 17 residues. In DNA, the CDR3 is TGTGCCAGCAGCTCACCCCGAGCGGGCAAGGGGACAGATACGCAGTATTTT. It yields the protein CASSSPRAGKGTDTQYF.

This clonotype was observed many times. The gene calls are TRBV3-1 and TRBJ2-1; D is uncertain. Trimming left V 3 bases short and J 9 bases short, with 6 bases between. The germline V gene has CDR1 LGHDT and CDR2 YNNKEL (reference sequence). This CDR3 region has 11 residues. CDR3 DNA: TGTGCCAGCAGCCATGGGGTTGAGCAGTTCTTC. Its protein is CASSHGVEQFF.

The chain recombines TRBV18 with TRBJ1-1; tentative D call: TRBD1 (5 bases). Trimming took off 3 bases at V and 2 bases at J, with 10 bases between the two ends. The CDR3 is made up of 14 amino acids. Germline V gives CDR1 KGHSH, CDR2 LQKENI. The DNA of the CDR3 is TGTGCCAGCTCACCTAACCAGGGTAACACTGAAGCTTTCTTT. Translating it yields CASSPNQGNTEAFF. The complete variable domain, with remaining parts taken from reference TRBV18 and TRBJ1-1, reads NAGVMQNPRHLVRRRGQEARLRCSPMKGHSHVYWYRQLPEEGLKFMVYLQKENIIDESGMPKERFSAEFPKEGPSILRIQQVVRGDSAAYFCASSPNQGNTEAFFGQGTRLTVV.

This clonotype appeared many times. This chain connects TRBV6-2 or TRBV6-3 to TRBJ2-5; the match to TRBD2 covers 8 bases. With V trimmed by 2 bases and J by 4 bases, 6 bases remained unmatched. CDR3 size: 15 residues. Germline CDR1 reads MNHEY; CDR2 reads SVGEGT. The CDR3 region has the DNA TGTGCCAGCAGTTACGATGACGCGGGGGGAGAGACCCAGTACTTC. It specifies CASSYDDAGGETQYF.

This clonotype was counted at least ten times. The chain links TRBV12-3 or TRBV12-4 to TRBJ2-7; 14 nucleotides align to TRBD2. With 5 bases clipped from V and 2 bases from J, the junction kept 8 bases outside the gene matches. This CDR3 is 17 amino acids long. The CDR3 DNA is TGTGCCAGCAGTCGTGGGACTAGCGGGAGAGTTACCTACGAGCAGTACTTC. Amino acid sequence: CASSRGTSGRVTYEQYF.

Many counts were recorded for this clonotype. The rearrangement joins TRBV30 to TRBJ1-1, with 9 bases lining up with TRBD1. The CDR3 runs 16 residues. V lost 3 bases to trimming and J lost 0 bases; unmatched junction nucleotides: 8. Germline V gene sequence: CDR1 GTSNPN, CDR2 SVGIG (reference sequence). The CDR3: CAWRTGGIFMNTEAFF. Here the CDR3 DNA reads TGTGCCTGGAGGACAGGGGGGATTTTCATGAACACTGAAGCTTTCTTT.

This clonotype was observed at least ten times. The V gene is TRBV28, the J gene TRBJ2-2; D unresolved. From germline, CDR1 is MDHEN and CDR2 SYDVKM. V lost 9 bases to trimming and J lost 5 bases, with 16 bases between them. This CDR3 region has 14 residues. The CDR3 region has the DNA TGTGCCAGTAAAAGCCCACAAAGAACCGGGGAGCTGTTTTTT. Amino acids: CASKSPQRTGELFF.

The sample holds a few counts of this clonotype. The J gene is TRBJ2-1, the V gene TRBV6-1, with 7 nucleotides matching TRBD2. Per the germline V gene, CDR1 is MNHNS and CDR2 is SASEGT. CDR3 length: 13 residues. J was trimmed by 4 bases and V by 8 bases; bases with no gene match: 5. The CDR3 nucleotides are TGTGCCAGCGGCGGGAGAATTTACAATGAGCAGTTCTTC. It yields the protein CASGGRIYNEQFF.

This clonotype has ten or more counts. A read error may produce the germline difference seen at one junction end. J is TRBJ1-4 and V is TRBV3-1; D gene ambiguous. This CDR3 is built from 15 residues. The V gene's germline CDR1 is LGHDT and CDR2 YNNKEL (reference sequence). DNA of the CDR3: TGTGCCAGCAGCGAAGAGGCAACCCGGGATGAAAAACTGTTTTTT. This codes for CASSEEATRDEKLFF.

This chain links TRBV28 with TRBJ2-7, with a tentative D call TRBD2 (6 bases). Germline CDR1 MDHEN, CDR2 SYDVKM. The CDR3 runs 12 residues. V was shortened by 6 bases and J by 1 base, with 7 bases between the two germline ends. Here the CDR3 reads CASRGTSYEQYF. Here the CDR3 DNA reads TGTGCCAGCAGAGGGACTTCCTACGAGCAGTACTTC.

This clonotype occurred a few times. This rearrangement joins TRBV7-2 to TRBJ2-2, with a tentative D call TRBD2 (7 bases). Trimming took off 4 bases at V and 1 base at J, with 10 bases between the two ends. This CDR3 has 15 amino acids. Germline V gene data show CDR1 as SGHTA and CDR2 as FQGNSA. The CDR3 DNA is TGTGCCAGCAGCTCGGGGGGCCGGAACACCGGGGAGCTGTTTTTT. This translates into CASSSGGRNTGELFF.

This clonotype was picked up many times. The V call is TRBV2, the J call TRBJ1-5, with 7 nucleotides matching TRBD1. The V and J ends lost 8 bases and 0 bases, in that order; junction bases with no gene match: 7. Germline loops: CDR1 SNHLY, CDR2 FYNNEI. This CDR3 is built from 15 residues. The CDR3 reads CASQSNRGSNQPQHF. CDR3 bases: TGTGCCAGCCAAAGCAACAGGGGTAGCAATCAGCCCCAGCATTTT.

This clonotype was seen ten or more times. This chain connects TRBV15 to TRBJ2-7; TRBD1 agrees at 10 bases. The CDR3 has 16 amino acids. The J segment lost 4 bases and the V segment lost 1 base, leaving 7 bases of the junction unmatched. CDR1 is LNHNV, CDR2 YYDKDF, per germline (reference sequence). CDR3 sequence (DNA): TGTGCCACCAGCAGAGCGGGACAGGGGAAAGGATACGAGCAGTACTTC. Translation: CATSRAGQGKGYEQYF.

The chain links TRBV19 to TRBJ2-1; 8 nucleotides agree with TRBD1. TRBJ2-5 matches the DNA end more closely, so the J call is doubtful. Germline CDR1 reads LNHDA; CDR2 reads SQIVND (reference sequence). The CDR3 is 16 residues long. DNA of the CDR3: TGTGCCAGTAGTACTTATGGAAACAGGGGGGTAGAGACCCAGTACTTC. Protein product: CASSTYGNRGVETQYF.

This clonotype was observed many times. The chain combines TRBV11-2 with TRBJ2-1, with a weak D call TRBD1 (6 bases). The germline V and J ends were trimmed by 1 base and 6 bases, with 10 bases remaining between them. This CDR3 region has 14 residues. Germline-derived CDR1 and CDR2 are SGHAT and FQNNGV. The CDR3 reads CASSLVTGSNEQFF. The CDR3 nucleotides are TGTGCCAGCAGCTTAGTGACAGGATCCAATGAGCAGTTCTTC.